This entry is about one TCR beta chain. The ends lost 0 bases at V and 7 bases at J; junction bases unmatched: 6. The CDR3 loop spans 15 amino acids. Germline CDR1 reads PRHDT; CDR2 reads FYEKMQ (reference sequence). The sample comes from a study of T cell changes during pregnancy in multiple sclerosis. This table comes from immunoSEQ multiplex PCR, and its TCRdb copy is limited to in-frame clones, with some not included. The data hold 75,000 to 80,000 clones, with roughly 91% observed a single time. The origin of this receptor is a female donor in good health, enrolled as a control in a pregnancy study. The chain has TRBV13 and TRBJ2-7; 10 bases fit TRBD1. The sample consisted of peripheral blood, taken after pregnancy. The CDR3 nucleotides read TGTGCCAGCAGCTTAGGGGGGGACAGGGGAAGGGAGCAGTACTTC. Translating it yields CASSLGGDRGREQYF.